What follows are 8 T cell receptor beta chains derived from one specimen sequenced in a study of blood T cell repertoires in COVID-19. Generated by immunoSEQ multiplex PCR, the TCRdb table keeps only in-frame clones and is missing some. The sample lists some 200,000 clones; 87% were seen once. Sequencing input: PBMCs or T cells enriched from blood (not recorded which). The origin of the receptors is a woman in her twenties or thirties who had recovered from COVID-19.

The genes are TRBV7-6 and TRBJ2-7, with TRBD1 matching over 8 bases. Unmatched junction bases numbered 10, after V lost 1 base and J lost 5 bases. Germline V gene lookup returns CDR1 SGHVS and CDR2 FNYEAQ. The CDR3 has 16 amino acids. CDR3 bases: TGTGCCAGCAGCTTAGTCACCCGGACAGGGAGAAACGAGCAGTACTTC. Translating gives CASSLVTRTGRNEQYF.

The genes are TRBV25-1 and TRBJ2-5; D is perhaps TRBD2 (6 bases). V lost 1 base and J 2 bases, leaving 17 bases between the germline ends. Per the germline V gene, CDR1 is MGHDK and CDR2 is SYGVNS. This CDR3 region has 17 residues. The CDR3 reads CASSESPFLGGQETQYF. CDR3 in DNA: TGTGCCAGCAGTGAATCTCCCTTTTTGGGGGGTCAAGAGACCCAGTACTTC. The full variable domain, completed using reference TRBV25-1 and TRBJ2-5, is EADIYQTPRYLVIGTGKKITLECSQTMGHDKMYWYQQDPGMELHLIHYSYGVNSTEKGDLSSESTVSRIRTEHFPLTLESARPSHTSQYLCASSESPFLGGQETQYFGPGTRLLVL.

There are a few counts of this clone. The chain combines TRBV11-3 with TRBJ1-1; D remains ambiguous. V gave up 0 bases and J gave up 3 bases, with 17 bases separating them. In germline, CDR1 is SGHNT, CDR2 YENEEA. The CDR3 is made up of 17 amino acids. The CDR3 reads CASSLDRLGGRYTEAFF. Written as DNA, the CDR3 is TGTGCCAGCAGCTTAGATCGATTGGGAGGGAGGTACACTGAAGCTTTCTTT.

V usage is TRBV6-2 or TRBV6-3 and J usage is TRBJ1-4; D possibly corresponds to TRBD1 (6 bases). Germline V lookup: CDR1 MNHEY, CDR2 SVGEGT. The ends were cut back, 2 bases at V and 8 bases at J, with 12 bases in the middle. This CDR3 is built from 14 residues. CDR3: CASSYGTLSEKLFF. The CDR3 DNA reads as TGTGCCAGCAGTTACGGGACATTGTCCGAAAAACTGTTTTTT.

In its sample, this clone is medium-sized (0.01 to 0.1%). This chain joins TRBV9 and TRBJ2-5; 9 bases match TRBD1. Trimming removed 3 bases from V and 5 bases from J; junction bases left unmatched: 5. The V gene's germline CDR1 is SGDLS and CDR2 YYNGEE. The CDR3 runs to 14 residues. CDR3 sequence: CASSAMTGGETQYF. The CDR3 nucleotides are TGTGCCAGCAGCGCCATGACAGGGGGGGAGACCCAGTACTTC.

The chain has TRBV5-4 and TRBJ2-7; TRBD2 matches 11 bases. This CDR3 region has 15 residues. Germline CDR1 reads SGHNT; CDR2 reads YYREEE (reference sequence). Trimming took 4 bases from V and 2 from J; bases not matched to a gene: 5. In DNA, the CDR3 is TGTGCCAGCAGCCGGCTAGCGGGAGGCGCCTACGAGCAGTACTTC. It encodes CASSRLAGGAYEQYF.

Only one count was recorded for this clone. The V gene is TRBV4-3, the J gene TRBJ2-3; 12 positions agree with TRBD2. Germline assignment: CDR1 LGHNA and CDR2 YSLEER. The trim removed 3 bases at V and 3 bases at J, leaving 7 bases unmatched. The CDR3 totals 17 residues. The CDR3, as DNA: TGCGCCAGCAGCCAGAACGCCGGGACTAGCGGGACAGATACGCAGTATTTT. Translation: CASSQNAGTSGTDTQYF.

Concerning this clone: At one of its ends the junction is not consistent with the germline gene, which may arise from a read error. The chain carries TRBV18 and TRBJ2-2, with a weak D call TRBD1 (6 bases). The CDR3 loop spans 17 amino acids. In germline, CDR1 is KGHSH, CDR2 LQKENI. The CDR3 nucleotides are TGCGCCTCTTCGGGAAAGGCAGGGGCCACGAACACCGGGGAGCTGTTTTTT. It encodes CASSGKAGATNTGELFF.